The 32 T cell receptor beta chains below come from one sample, sequenced in a study of cytomegalovirus exposure and HLA in healthy donors. With 60 Vbeta and 13 Jbeta primers, the PCR was carried out. Profiled with immunoSEQ multiplex PCR; TCRdb holds only in-frame clones, not every one. In the table there are about 180,000 clones, more than 75% of which are singletons. The source material was PBMCs. The source is a woman aged 25-40 years in good health and CMV-seropositive.

The J gene is TRBJ2-6, the V gene TRBV4-2; possible D gene TRBD1, 5 bases. Germline CDR1 is LGHNA and CDR2 is YNFKEQ. Deletions cut 0 bases from V and 4 bases from J, with 7 bases between. The CDR3 length is 15 residues. The CDR3 here is CASSQEGAGANVLTF. As DNA, the CDR3 is TGTGCCAGCAGCCAAGAAGGGGCCGGGGCCAACGTCCTGACTTTC.

The chain combines TRBV11-3 with TRBJ2-5; a weak D match, TRBD2 (6 bases). Germline CDR1 is SGHNT and CDR2 is YENEEA. The CDR3 totals 13 residues. V gave up 5 bases and J gave up 5 bases, with 12 bases separating them. CDR3 residues: CASSRDLGETQYF. CDR3 in DNA: TGTGCCAGCAGCCGGGACTTAGGGGAGACCCAGTACTTC.

This chain uses TRBV6-1 with TRBJ1-1; perhaps TRBD1 as D (5 bases). Per the germline V gene, CDR1 is MNHNS and CDR2 is SASEGT. CDR3 length equals 12 residues. Deletions cut 5 bases from V and 8 bases from J, with 12 bases between. The CDR3 bases are TGTGCCAGCAGTATTCGACAGAACGAAGCTTTCTTT. Translation gives CASSIRQNEAFF.

The chain employs TRBV7-9 and TRBJ2-3; 11 bases match TRBD2. This CDR3 is built from 16 residues. J lost 7 bases, V lost 4 bases, and 10 bases had no gene match. Germline loops: CDR1 SEHNR, CDR2 FQNEAQ (reference sequence). The DNA of the CDR3 is TGTGCCAGCAGCTACGTTAGCGGGGGGGCTAAAAATACGCAGTATTTT. Its protein is CASSYVSGGAKNTQYF.

The chain employs TRBV7-9 and TRBJ1-2, with 8 bases lining up with TRBD1. This CDR3 region has 17 residues. From germline, CDR1 is SEHNR and CDR2 FQNEAQ (reference sequence). Trimming took 5 bases from V and 2 from J; bases not matched to a gene: 13. The chain's CDR3 is CASSHRDRRPKNYGYTF. The CDR3 bases are TGTGCCAGCAGCCATCGGGACAGGCGCCCTAAAAACTATGGCTACACCTTC.

The V and J genes are TRBV11-3 and TRBJ1-3, with D possibly TRBD1 on 6 matching bases. Per the germline V gene, CDR1 is SGHNT and CDR2 is YENEEA. The V and J ends lost 5 bases and 1 base respectively, with 12 bases between them. The CDR3 extends over 15 amino acids. CDR3 bases: TGTGCCAGCAGCATTACAGGGTCTTCTGGAAACACCATATATTTT. This codes for CASSITGSSGNTIYF.

V is TRBV4-1 and J is TRBJ2-3; no clear D. CDR1 MGHRA and CDR2 YSYEKL come from the germline V gene. The ends were cut back, 6 bases at V and 5 bases at J, with 9 bases in the middle. The CDR3 length is 12 residues. The CDR3 reads CASSPSGDTQYF. CDR3 coding DNA: TGCGCCAGCAGTCCCTCCGGAGATACGCAGTATTTT.

This clone is a singleton in its sample. This chain links TRBV6-1 with TRBJ2-5; 7 bases line up with TRBD1. Germline V gene sequence: CDR1 MNHNS, CDR2 SASEGT. V was pared by 6 bases and J by 4 bases, with 11 bases of the junction left unmatched. The CDR3 spans 15 residues. The CDR3 is CASRPGTDGRETQYF. In nucleotides, the CDR3 is TGTGCCAGCAGGCCCGGGACAGATGGGAGAGAGACCCAGTACTTC.

This clone was counted only a few times. This sequence joins TRBV28 and TRBJ2-4; 8 nucleotides line up with TRBD2. Trimming removed 8 bases from V and 5 bases from J; junction bases left unmatched: 8. CDR1 MDHEN and CDR2 SYDVKM come from the germline V gene. The CDR3 has 14 amino acids. The CDR3 reads CASEGTRGENIQYF. Here the CDR3 DNA reads TGTGCCAGCGAAGGGACTAGGGGGGAAAACATTCAGTACTTC.

The chain uses TRBV5-1 and TRBJ2-5, with D tentatively TRBD1 (5 bases). Looked up from germline, CDR1 is SGHRS and CDR2 is YFSETQ. V was shortened by 0 bases and J by 1 base, with 10 bases between the two germline ends. This CDR3 region has 15 residues. CDR3 amino acids: CASSLGTITQETQYF. The CDR3 bases are TGCGCCAGCAGCTTGGGGACAATCACCCAAGAGACCCAGTACTTC. Variable domain in full (rest from reference TRBV5-1 and TRBJ2-5): KAGVTQTPRYLIKTRGQQVTLSCSPISGHRSVSWYQQTPGQGLQFLFEYFSETQRNKGNFPGRFSGRQFSNSRSEMNVSTLELGDSALYLCASSLGTITQETQYFGPGTRLLVL.

V gene TRBV7-2 combines with J gene TRBJ2-3, with D possibly matching TRBD2 (7 bases). Germline values: CDR1 SGHTA, CDR2 FQGNSA. The V end was cut by 8 bases, the J end by 6 bases, with 18 bases between. The CDR3 has 14 residues. Here the CDR3 reads CASGNRGAPDTQYF. The CDR3 nucleotides are TGTGCCAGCGGCAATCGGGGGGCACCGGATACGCAGTATTTT.

This chain uses TRBV28 with TRBJ1-1; D not resolved. Trimming removed 6 bases from V and 1 base from J, with 9 bases in between. Germline V gene sequence: CDR1 MDHEN, CDR2 SYDVKM. This CDR3 comprises 13 residues. The CDR3 nucleotides are TGTGCCAGCAGACGCGCAGGGAACACTGAAGCTTTCTTT. Translating gives CASRRAGNTEAFF.

This chain links TRBV9 with TRBJ2-2; D perhaps matches TRBD2 (6 bases). Per germline, CDR1 SGDLS and CDR2 YYNGEE. This CDR3 spans 15 amino acids. V dropped 0 bases and J dropped 4 bases, with 10 bases sitting between them. The CDR3 here is CASSVGRGSTGELFF. DNA for the CDR3: TGTGCCAGCAGCGTAGGGCGGGGTAGCACCGGGGAGCTGTTTTTT.

V gene TRBV11-3 combines with J gene TRBJ2-3; D might be TRBD2 (6 bases). Germline V CDR1 and CDR2: SGHNT, YENEEA. This CDR3 is built from 14 residues. V was pared by 5 bases and J by 4 bases, with 13 bases between. The CDR3 loop reads CASSPRLVSDTQYF. CDR3 DNA: TGTGCCAGCAGCCCACGACTAGTCTCAGATACGCAGTATTTT. Together with reference TRBV11-3 and TRBJ2-3, the CDR3 gives the full variable domain: EAGVVQSPRYKIIEKKQPVAFWCNPISGHNTLYWYLQNLGQGPELLIRYENEEAVDDSQLPKDRFSAERLKGVDSTLKIQPAELGDSAVYLCASSPRLVSDTQYFGPGTRLTVL.

The J gene is TRBJ1-2, the V gene TRBV10-3, with D perhaps matching TRBD1 (6 bases). The germline V gene encodes CDR1 ENHRY and CDR2 SYGVKD. The CDR3 spans 16 residues. Trimming stripped 0 bases from V and 13 bases from J, with 24 bases between. In DNA form, the CDR3 reads TGTGCCATCAGTGAGTCGTTGGGACACGAGCTAGGTGGTGGCACCTTC. Its translation: CAISESLGHELGGGTF.

The rearrangement links TRBV11-2 to TRBJ2-7, with a weak D call TRBD1 (7 bases). V was trimmed by 5 bases and J by 2 bases, leaving 10 bases between them. Germline assignment: CDR1 SGHAT and CDR2 FQNNGV. The CDR3 sequence is 13 residues long. For the CDR3, the DNA is TGTGCCAGCAGCGCAGGGGGGCCCTACGAGCAGTACTTC. It yields the protein CASSAGGPYEQYF.

The rearrangement links TRBV19 to TRBJ1-1; TRBD1 matches 9 bases. The CDR3 length is 13 residues. The V gene end was trimmed by 6 bases and the J gene end by 11 bases; junction bases not matched to a gene: 10. Germline CDR1 LNHDA, CDR2 SQIVND (reference sequence). As DNA, the CDR3 is TGTGCCAGTAGCAGAACAGTGGGACAGGGCGCTTTCTTT. Its protein product is CASSRTVGQGAFF.

This chain links TRBV11-2 with TRBJ2-3; 8 bases fit TRBD2. Germline CDR1 is SGHAT and CDR2 is FQNNGV. The trim removed 1 base at V and 1 base at J, leaving 4 bases unmatched. The CDR3 is 16 residues long. Here the CDR3 DNA reads TGTGCCAGCAGCTTAGCGGGGGGGCACGGCACAGATACGCAGTATTTT. Residues: CASSLAGGHGTDTQYF.

V usage is TRBV5-1 and J usage is TRBJ2-5, with TRBD2 matching over 11 bases. The V and J ends lost 0 bases and 2 bases, in that order; junction bases with no gene match: 6. Looked up from germline, CDR1 is SGHRS and CDR2 is YFSETQ. The length of the CDR3 is 17 residues. The CDR3 nucleotides read TGCGCCAGCAGCTTGGAATTAGGGACTAGCGGTCAAGAGACCCAGTACTTC. The encoded protein is CASSLELGTSGQETQYF.

The V gene is TRBV18, the J gene TRBJ2-7, with D possibly being TRBD1 (5 bases). CDR3 size: 13 residues. Germline V gene sequence: CDR1 KGHSH, CDR2 LQKENI. Trimming cost V 5 bases and J 6 bases, with 14 bases left between them. The CDR3 sequence is CASSSQQELEQYF. The CDR3, as DNA: TGTGCCAGCTCATCACAACAGGAGCTCGAGCAGTACTTC.

The chain combines TRBV27 with TRBJ2-3; D perhaps matches TRBD1 (6 bases). The CDR3 is 14 residues long. Germline-derived CDR1 and CDR2 are MNHEY and SMNVEV (reference sequence). V was shortened by 7 bases and J by 6 bases, with 17 bases between the two germline ends. Here the CDR3 DNA reads TGTGCCAGCACCCTCTCCACAGGGTCGGATACGCAGTATTTT. Its protein product is CASTLSTGSDTQYF.

In this sample, this clone turned up many times. The V call is TRBV7-9, the J call TRBJ1-3, with D tentatively TRBD1 (6 bases). The CDR3 extends over 16 amino acids. Germline values: CDR1 SEHNR, CDR2 FQNEAQ (reference sequence). V gave up 1 base and J gave up 2 bases, with 12 bases separating them. CDR3 sequence (DNA): TGTGCCAGCAGCTTAGATGGTGCAGGGGCTGGAAACACCATATATTTT. Translation gives CASSLDGAGAGNTIYF.

The genes are TRBV11-3 and TRBJ1-1; D might be TRBD1 (6 bases). The CDR3 runs to 15 residues. V lost 4 bases to trimming and J lost 1 base, with 13 bases between them. Germline CDR1 SGHNT, CDR2 YENEEA. The chain's CDR3 is CASSSHRARNTEAFF. In DNA form, the CDR3 reads TGTGCCAGCAGCTCGCACAGGGCGAGGAACACTGAAGCTTTCTTT.

This chain links TRBV7-7 with TRBJ2-5, with no clear D. The DNA end favors TRBJ2-7, so the J call may be wrong. Per the germline V gene, CDR1 is SSHAT and CDR2 is FNYEAQ (reference sequence). The length of the CDR3 is 13 residues. CDR3 protein: CASSLGDSYEQYF. The CDR3 DNA reads TGTGCCAGCAGCTTAGGGGACTCCTACGAGCAGTACTTC.

This sequence joins TRBV28 and TRBJ2-7, with D perhaps matching TRBD1 (6 bases). The CDR3 has 15 residues. The V end was cut by 7 bases, the J end by 4 bases, with 20 bases between. Germline CDR1 reads MDHEN; CDR2 reads SYDVKM. The CDR3 DNA reads as TGTGCCAGCACCTCCCCTGTAGGGGGTAGGTACGAGCAGTACTTC. It translates to CASTSPVGGRYEQYF.

This sequence joins TRBV4-3 and TRBJ2-3; a weak D match, TRBD2 (6 bases). The V end was cut by 3 bases, the J end by 5 bases, with 15 bases between. In germline, CDR1 is LGHNA, CDR2 YSLEER. This CDR3 is 15 amino acids long. CDR3 in DNA: TGCGCCAGCAGCCAGGTACCGGGACTCGGAGATACGCAGTATTTT. It codes for CASSQVPGLGDTQYF.

The rearrangement uses TRBV5-4 and TRBJ2-2; no firm D call. The CDR3 sequence is 15 residues long. V shed 0 bases and J shed 1 base, with 7 bases lying between them. Germline V CDR1 and CDR2: SGHNT, YYREEE (reference sequence). The CDR3: CASSLGAGNTGELFF. The DNA for the CDR3 is TGTGCCAGCAGCTTGGGGGCAGGGAACACCGGGGAGCTGTTTTTT.

V and J are TRBV28 and TRBJ2-3, with a tentative D call TRBD2 (6 bases). Per the germline V gene, CDR1 is MDHEN and CDR2 is SYDVKM. The V and J ends lost 6 bases and 6 bases respectively, with 13 bases between them. This CDR3 spans 13 amino acids. The CDR3 here is CASSRLGSDTQYF. The CDR3 DNA follows: TGTGCCAGCAGCAGACTAGGATCGGATACGCAGTATTTT. The full variable domain, its missing parts supplied by reference TRBV28 and TRBJ2-3, is DVKVTQSSRYLVKRTGEKVFLECVQDMDHENMFWYRQDPGLGLRLIYFSYDVKMKEKGDIPEGYSVSREKKERFSLILESASTNQTSMYLCASSRLGSDTQYFGPGTRLTVL.

V gene TRBV6-5 combines with J gene TRBJ1-6; D remains unclear. The CDR3 extends over 15 amino acids. The V and J ends lost 0 bases and 10 bases respectively, with 13 bases between them. The V gene's germline CDR1 is MNHEY and CDR2 SVGAGI. The CDR3 DNA follows: TGTGCCAGCAGTTACTCAGTCGCGGCCGGGTCACCCCTCCACTTT. It encodes CASSYSVAAGSPLHF.

In its sample, this clone is medium-sized. This rearrangement joins TRBV7-9 to TRBJ1-6; D might be TRBD1 (6 bases). V lost 2 bases and J lost 9, with 17 bases in between. The CDR3 covers 16 residues. Germline loops: CDR1 SEHNR, CDR2 FQNEAQ (reference sequence). The CDR3 loop is CASSLHTSGVASPLHF. The DNA for the CDR3 is TGTGCCAGCAGCTTACATACATCAGGGGTAGCTTCACCCCTCCACTTT.

The chain has TRBV7-3 and TRBJ2-1; 8 bases align to TRBD2. Per germline, CDR1 SGHTA and CDR2 FQGTGA. V was clipped by 3 bases and J by 10 bases; unmatched bases: 11. This CDR3 spans 15 amino acids. The CDR3 DNA sequence: TGTGCCAGCAGCTTGTCAGCGGGGGCTTCAGGCGAGCAGTTCTTC. This sequence encodes CASSLSAGASGEQFF.

This clone occurred a few times. V and J are TRBV5-4 and TRBJ1-3, with a tentative D call TRBD1 (5 bases). The CDR3 runs 16 residues. Per the germline V gene, CDR1 is SGHNT and CDR2 is YYREEE (reference sequence). The V end was cut by 0 bases, the J end by 1 base, with 11 bases between. The CDR3, as DNA: TGTGCCAGCAGCTTGGCGCCGACAGAGTCTGGAAACACCATATATTTT. Its translation: CASSLAPTESGNTIYF.